These 30 T cell receptor beta chains were sequenced from one sample in a study of blood T cell repertoires in COVID-19. Clones were sequenced by immunoSEQ multiplex PCR, and TCRdb holds only the in-frame ones, with some missing. The sample contains 150,000 to 200,000 clones, approximately 80% of which appear only once. Sequencing input: PBMCs or T cells enriched from blood (not recorded which). Receptors originate from a woman aged 60-70 years who had recovered from COVID-19.

The V gene is TRBV7-6, the J gene TRBJ2-3, with 14 bases fitting TRBD2. V shed 1 base, J shed 0 bases, and the junction held 3 bases outside the gene matches. This CDR3 comprises 18 residues. Germline V gene lookup returns CDR1 SGHVS and CDR2 FNYEAQ. CDR3 DNA: TGTGCCAGCAGCTTAGGACTAGCGGGAGGGCCCAGCACAGATACGCAGTATTTT. Translating it yields CASSLGLAGGPSTDTQYF.

The rearrangement links TRBV19 to TRBJ2-3; no definite D call. The CDR3 loop spans 13 amino acids. Germline V lookup: CDR1 LNHDA, CDR2 SQIVND (reference sequence). V was shortened by 3 bases and J by 4 bases, with 8 bases between the two germline ends. CDR3 coding DNA: TGTGCCAGTAGTATTGGCCCAGCAGATACGCAGTATTTT. Translated, it gives CASSIGPADTQYF. Together with reference TRBV19 and TRBJ2-3, the CDR3 gives the full variable domain: DGGITQSPKYLFRKEGQNVTLSCEQNLNHDAMYWYRQDPGQGLRLIYYSQIVNDFQKGDIAEGYSVSREKKESFPLTVTSAQKNPTAFYLCASSIGPADTQYFGPGTRLTVL.

V usage is TRBV19 and J usage is TRBJ2-3, with 10 bases that match TRBD2. V dropped 3 bases and J dropped 0; count of bases not matched to a gene: 9. There are 18 residues in the CDR3. The V gene's germline CDR1 is LNHDA and CDR2 SQIVND (reference sequence). The CDR3 nucleotides read TGTGCCAGTAGTATGTTCGCGCTAGCGGGGGTTAGCACAGATACGCAGTATTTT. Amino acid sequence: CASSMFALAGVSTDTQYF.

This chain uses TRBV28 with TRBJ1-2; D possibly corresponds to TRBD1 (6 bases). Germline CDR1 MDHEN, CDR2 SYDVKM. The CDR3 totals 16 residues. With 6 bases removed from V and 2 bases from J, the gap between germline ends came to 19 bases. CDR3 loop: CASSTYQQGTNYGYTF. CDR3 in DNA: TGTGCCAGCAGCACCTATCAACAGGGAACAAACTATGGCTACACCTTC.

This chain connects TRBV7-9 to TRBJ2-2; 9 positions match TRBD2. The CDR3 is 15 amino acids. Per germline, CDR1 SEHNR and CDR2 FQNEAQ (reference sequence). J gave up 7 bases and V 7 bases, and 10 bases lay outside the gene matches. Written as DNA, the CDR3 is TGTGCCAGCAACAAGCGGGGGGCGCAGGTCGGGGAGCTGTTTTTT. This encodes CASNKRGAQVGELFF.

The DNA of the CDR3 is TGTGCCAGCAGCCGACAGGATAGCTCCTACAATGAGCAGTTCTTC. Amino acid sequence: CASSRQDSSYNEQFF. The gene calls are TRBV5-4 and TRBJ2-1, with D perhaps matching TRBD1 (6 bases). Trimming removed 4 bases at V and 0 bases at J, with 11 bases between. The CDR3 is 15 amino acids. Germline loops: CDR1 SGHNT, CDR2 YYREEE (reference sequence).

V usage is TRBV5-4 and J usage is TRBJ1-2; unclear D gene. Deletions cut 2 bases from V and 0 bases from J, with 17 bases between. CDR3 length: 17 amino acids. Germline CDR1 is SGHNT and CDR2 is YYREEE (reference sequence). CDR3 protein: CASSLPQYNEANYGYTF. The CDR3 nucleotides read TGTGCCAGCAGCTTACCCCAATACAATGAGGCTAACTATGGCTACACCTTC. Together with reference TRBV5-4 and TRBJ1-2, the CDR3 gives the full variable domain: ETGVTQSPTHLIKTRGQQVTLRCSSQSGHNTVSWYQQALGQGPQFIFQYYREEENGRGNFPPRFSGLQFPNYSSELNVNALELDDSALYLCASSLPQYNEANYGYTFGSGTRLTVV.

The chain recombines TRBV27 with TRBJ1-1, with 8 bases matching TRBD1. Germline CDR1 reads MNHEY; CDR2 reads SMNVEV (reference sequence). CDR3 length: 13 residues. The J segment lost 6 bases and the V segment lost 5 bases, leaving 5 bases of the junction unmatched. In DNA, the CDR3 is TGTGCCAGCAGTGCCGACAGGGGCTCTGAAGCTTTCTTT. Protein: CASSADRGSEAFF.

The genes are TRBV3-1 (or the pseudogene TRBV3-2) and TRBJ1-4; 7 positions match TRBD1. Trimming cost V 0 bases and J 5 bases; bases outside gene matches: 3. Germline CDR1 is LGHDT and CDR2 is YNNKEL (reference sequence). The CDR3 spans 15 residues. CDR3 DNA: TGTGCCAGCAGCCAAGATAGGGACAGAAATGAAAAACTGTTTTTT. Translation gives CASSQDRDRNEKLFF.

This rearrangement joins TRBV9 to TRBJ1-1; D perhaps matches TRBD1 (6 bases). Germline V gene sequence: CDR1 SGDLS, CDR2 YYNGEE. V was trimmed by 0 bases and J by 3 bases, leaving 12 bases between them. The CDR3 spans 15 residues. CDR3 residues: CASSVDLQGYTEAFF. CDR3 DNA: TGTGCCAGCAGCGTAGATCTCCAGGGGTACACTGAAGCTTTCTTT.

This chain joins TRBV9 and TRBJ1-2; D may be TRBD1 (6 bases). Trimming shortened V by 7 bases and J by 5 bases, and 15 bases separated the two germline ends. This CDR3 contains 13 residues. Germline loops: CDR1 SGDLS, CDR2 YYNGEE. The CDR3: CASSGQTVYGYTF. DNA of the CDR3: TGTGCCAGCTCCGGACAGACAGTATATGGCTACACCTTC.

The chain joins TRBV4-1 to TRBJ1-6; TRBD1 is a possible D gene (6 bases). CDR3 length: 14 amino acids. The V gene's germline CDR1 is MGHRA and CDR2 YSYEKL. The V gene lost 2 bases and the J gene lost 8 bases, with 10 bases spanning the gap. The CDR3 DNA reads TGCGCCAGCAGCCAACGGGGGGCAGATTCACCCCTCCACTTT. Protein: CASSQRGADSPLHF.

This chain connects TRBV3-1 (or the pseudogene TRBV3-2) to TRBJ2-1, with a possible D match to TRBD1 (6 bases). The CDR3 consists of 12 residues. The V gene lost 5 bases and the J gene lost 9 bases, with 11 bases spanning the gap. CDR1 and CDR2 (germline): LGHDT, YNNKEL (reference sequence). The CDR3 DNA reads TGTGCCAGCAGCGCCAGGGGTGCTGAGCAGTTCTTC. Residues: CASSARGAEQFF.

CDR3 protein: CASSFDSYTEAFF. The CDR3 nucleotides read TGCGCCAGCAGCTTTGACAGCTACACTGAAGCTTTCTTT. The chain is built from TRBV5-1 and TRBJ1-1, with a weak D call TRBD1 (5 bases). V lost 2 bases and J lost 3, with 8 bases in between. The CDR3 spans 13 residues. Germline V gene lookup returns CDR1 SGHRS and CDR2 YFSETQ.

The chain carries TRBV24-1 and TRBJ1-5; D possibly corresponds to TRBD1 (5 bases). The V gene lost 4 bases and the J gene lost 0 bases, with 18 bases spanning the gap. This CDR3 comprises 18 residues. The germline CDR1 and CDR2 sequences are KGHDR and SFDVKD. CDR3 residues: CATSEYGTDSHSNQPQHF. The CDR3, as DNA: TGTGCCACCAGTGAATACGGGACTGACTCTCATAGCAATCAGCCCCAGCATTTT.

V gene TRBV9 combines with J gene TRBJ2-3; 10 bases are a match to TRBD2. Germline V gene sequence: CDR1 SGDLS, CDR2 YYNGEE. This CDR3 is 17 amino acids long. The V segment lost 2 bases and the J segment 2 bases; nucleotides outside the gene matches: 8. The CDR3 reads CASSVYAAGGHTDTQYF. DNA of the CDR3: TGTGCCAGCAGCGTCTACGCAGCGGGGGGGCACACAGATACGCAGTATTTT.

This chain joins TRBV6-5 and TRBJ1-1; TRBD1 is a possible D gene (5 bases). CDR3 length: 11 amino acids. Germline CDR1 is MNHEY and CDR2 is SVGAGI. The ends were cut back, 5 bases at V and 4 bases at J, with 5 bases in the middle. CDR3 DNA sequence: TGTGCCAGCAGTCAGGGCACTGAAGCTTTCTTT. Its protein is CASSQGTEAFF.

V is TRBV7-2 and J is TRBJ1-4; D remains ambiguous. In germline, CDR1 is SGHTA, CDR2 FQGNSA. V was pared by 3 bases and J by 5 bases, with 7 bases between. The CDR3 is 13 residues long. The CDR3 region has the DNA TGTGCCAGCAGCTTTAGCACGAATGAAAAACTGTTTTTT. It yields the protein CASSFSTNEKLFF.

This chain connects TRBV21-1 to TRBJ1-5; the D call TRBD1 from the table was never checked on the DNA. TRBV21-1 is a known pseudogene. There are 17 residues in the CDR3. CDR3 sequence (DNA): TGTGCCAGCAGCAGACTCCAGGGGGCGCTTGTTGGTCAGCCCCAGCATTTT. It is translated as CASSRLQGALVGQPQHF.

This clone was observed once. The rearrangement links TRBV4-1 to TRBJ1-3, with a possible D match to TRBD1 (5 bases). The ends were cut back, 6 bases at V and 0 bases at J, with 9 bases in the middle. The CDR3 extends over 14 amino acids. The germline gives CDR1 MGHRA, CDR2 YSYEKL. DNA for the CDR3: TGCGCCAGCAGTCGACAGCTCTCTGGAAACACCATATATTTT. It codes for CASSRQLSGNTIYF.

The genes are TRBV2 and TRBJ2-7; tentatively, D is TRBD1 (5 bases). Trimming removed 6 bases from V and 3 bases from J, with 15 bases in between. Germline V gene sequence: CDR1 SNHLY, CDR2 FYNNEI. The CDR3 has 14 residues. CDR3 amino acids: CASSWSQVNYEQYF. CDR3 nucleotide sequence: TGTGCCAGCAGCTGGTCACAGGTTAACTACGAGCAGTACTTC. The whole variable domain, remainder taken from reference TRBV2 and TRBJ2-7, is EPEVTQTPSHQVTQMGQEVILRCVPISNHLYFYWYRQILGQKVEFLVSFYNNEISEKSEIFDDQFSVERPDGSNFTLKIRSTKLEDSAMYFCASSWSQVNYEQYFGPGTRLTVT.

The chain employs TRBV11-2 and TRBJ1-1; possible D gene TRBD1, 6 bases. V gave up 0 bases and J gave up 5 bases, with 25 bases separating them. Germline CDR1 reads SGHAT; CDR2 reads FQNNGV. This CDR3 has 19 amino acids. The CDR3 bases are TGTGCCAGCAGCTTAGAGGGTAGAGGGTCAGGTGGGAGGGGGACTGAAGCTTTCTTT. Translated, it gives CASSLEGRGSGGRGTEAFF.

V is TRBV5-1 and J is TRBJ2-7; D remains unclear. The CDR3 loop spans 13 amino acids. The V gene lost 0 bases and the J gene lost 3 bases, with 7 bases spanning the gap. The germline gives CDR1 SGHRS, CDR2 YFSETQ. The CDR3: CASSLVRNYEQYF. The CDR3 DNA is TGCGCCAGCAGCTTGGTTAGAAACTACGAGCAGTACTTC.

The V gene is TRBV3-1 (or the pseudogene TRBV3-2), the J gene TRBJ1-2, with D possibly matching TRBD1 (5 bases). The length of the CDR3 is 14 residues. V was cut by 1 base and J by 4 bases, with 10 bases left in between. Germline V gene data show CDR1 as LGHDT and CDR2 as YNNKEL (reference sequence). In DNA, the CDR3 is TGTGCCAGCAGCCAAGCGGCAGGGCCCTATGGCTACACCTTC. This encodes CASSQAAGPYGYTF.

This clone was recorded only once. V gene TRBV12-3 or TRBV12-4 combines with J gene TRBJ2-3; perhaps TRBD1 as D (5 bases). The CDR3 consists of 13 residues. The V gene lost 5 bases and the J gene lost 4 bases, with 10 bases spanning the gap. CDR3 residues: CASSPGFPDTQYF. The CDR3 DNA reads as TGTGCCAGCAGTCCAGGGTTCCCAGATACGCAGTATTTT.

The chain joins TRBV11-2 to TRBJ1-3, with a weak D call TRBD1 (6 bases). CDR1 SGHAT and CDR2 FQNNGV come from the germline V gene. V was pared by 4 bases and J by 3 bases, with 10 bases between. This CDR3 has 14 residues. CDR3 coding DNA: TGTGCCAGCAGCTCCTCAGGGGTTGGAAACACCATATATTTT. This sequence encodes CASSSSGVGNTIYF. The entire variable domain, with the rest obtained from reference TRBV11-2 and TRBJ1-3, is as follows: EAGVAQSPRYKIIEKRQSVAFWCNPISGHATLYWYQQILGQGPKLLIQFQNNGVVDDSQLPKDRFSAERLKGVDSTLKIQPAKLEDSAVYLCASSSSGVGNTIYFGEGSWLTVV.

The V call is TRBV5-1, the J call TRBJ2-1; D possibly corresponds to TRBD2 (5 bases). Looked up from germline, CDR1 is SGHRS and CDR2 is YFSETQ. V was trimmed by 4 bases and J by 9 bases, leaving 23 bases between them. The CDR3 is made up of 16 amino acids. The CDR3 protein is CASSRNAETDYAEQFF. CDR3 in DNA: TGCGCCAGCAGCCGAAATGCCGAAACAGACTATGCTGAGCAGTTCTTC.

The chain is built from TRBV7-4 and TRBJ1-4; the D is unclear. Per the germline V gene, CDR1 is SGHVT and CDR2 is SQSDAQ. Trimming stripped 5 bases from V and 2 bases from J, with 18 bases between. The CDR3 consists of 17 residues. The CDR3 sequence: CASSPQPDRTTNEKLFF. CDR3 sequence (DNA): TGTGCCAGCAGCCCACAACCCGATCGAACCACTAATGAAAAACTGTTTTTT.

The CDR3 protein is CAWSVSGEYNEQFF. The DNA for the CDR3 is TGTGCCTGGAGTGTATCCGGGGAGTACAATGAGCAGTTCTTC. The chain uses TRBV30 and TRBJ2-1; D possibly corresponds to TRBD2 (5 bases). The germline V and J ends were trimmed by 0 bases and 4 bases, with 10 bases remaining between them. CDR3 length equals 14 residues. Per the germline V gene, CDR1 is GTSNPN and CDR2 is SVGIG (reference sequence).

V usage is TRBV2 and J usage is TRBJ1-3, with 8 positions matching TRBD1. Trimming took 8 bases from V and 6 from J; bases not matched to a gene: 6. The CDR3 is 13 residues long. CDR1 is SNHLY, CDR2 FYNNEI, per germline. CDR3 region: CASHRTGLNTIYF. The CDR3 bases are TGTGCCAGCCATCGGACAGGGCTAAACACCATATATTTT. The variable domain in full, completed from reference TRBV2 and TRBJ1-3, reads EPEVTQTPSHQVTQMGQEVILRCVPISNHLYFYWYRQILGQKVEFLVSFYNNEISEKSEIFDDQFSVERPDGSNFTLKIRSTKLEDSAMYFCASHRTGLNTIYFGEGSWLTVV.